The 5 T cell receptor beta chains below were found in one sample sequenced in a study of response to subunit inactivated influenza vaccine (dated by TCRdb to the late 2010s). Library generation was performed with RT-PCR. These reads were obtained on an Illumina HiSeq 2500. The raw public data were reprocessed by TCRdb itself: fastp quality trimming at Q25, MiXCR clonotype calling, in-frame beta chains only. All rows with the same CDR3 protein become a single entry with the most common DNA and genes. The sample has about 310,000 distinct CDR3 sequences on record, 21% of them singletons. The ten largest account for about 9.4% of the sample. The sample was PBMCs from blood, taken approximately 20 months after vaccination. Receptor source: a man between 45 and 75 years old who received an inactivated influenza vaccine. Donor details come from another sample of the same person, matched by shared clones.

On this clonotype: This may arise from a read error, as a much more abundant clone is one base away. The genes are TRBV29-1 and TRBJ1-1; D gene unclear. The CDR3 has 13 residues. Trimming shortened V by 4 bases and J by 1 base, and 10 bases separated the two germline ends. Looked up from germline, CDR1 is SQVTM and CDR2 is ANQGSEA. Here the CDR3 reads CSVVRSRNTEAFF. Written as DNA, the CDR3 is TGCAGCGTTGTTAGGAGTCGGAACACTGAAGCTTTCTTT.

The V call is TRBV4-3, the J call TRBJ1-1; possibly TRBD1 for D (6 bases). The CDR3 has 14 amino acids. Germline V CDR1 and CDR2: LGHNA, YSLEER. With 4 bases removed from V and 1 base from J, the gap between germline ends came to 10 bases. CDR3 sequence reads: CASSRKQGNTEAFF. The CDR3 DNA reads TGCGCCAGCAGCCGCAAACAGGGGAACACTGAAGCTTTCTTT.

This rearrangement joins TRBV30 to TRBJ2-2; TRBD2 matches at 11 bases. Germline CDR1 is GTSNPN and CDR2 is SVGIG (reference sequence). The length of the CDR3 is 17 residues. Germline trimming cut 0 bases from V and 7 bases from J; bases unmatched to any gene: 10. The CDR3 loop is CAWSVGPVAGGLGELFF. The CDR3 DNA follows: TGTGCCTGGAGTGTCGGACCTGTAGCGGGGGGGCTCGGGGAGCTGTTTTTT.

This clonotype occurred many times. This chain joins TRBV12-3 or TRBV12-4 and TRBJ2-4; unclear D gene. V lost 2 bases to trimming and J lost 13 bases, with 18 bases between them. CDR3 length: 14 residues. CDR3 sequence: CASSLIAGFEEQYF. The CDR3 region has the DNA TGTGCCAGCAGTTTAATAGCTGGTTTCGAGGAGCAGTACTTC.

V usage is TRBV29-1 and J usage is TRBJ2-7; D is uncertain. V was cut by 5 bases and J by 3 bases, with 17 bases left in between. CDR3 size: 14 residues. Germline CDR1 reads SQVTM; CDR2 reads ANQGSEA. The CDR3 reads CSVLRTESGYEQYF. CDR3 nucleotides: TGCAGCGTTCTTAGGACGGAATCTGGCTACGAGCAGTACTTC.